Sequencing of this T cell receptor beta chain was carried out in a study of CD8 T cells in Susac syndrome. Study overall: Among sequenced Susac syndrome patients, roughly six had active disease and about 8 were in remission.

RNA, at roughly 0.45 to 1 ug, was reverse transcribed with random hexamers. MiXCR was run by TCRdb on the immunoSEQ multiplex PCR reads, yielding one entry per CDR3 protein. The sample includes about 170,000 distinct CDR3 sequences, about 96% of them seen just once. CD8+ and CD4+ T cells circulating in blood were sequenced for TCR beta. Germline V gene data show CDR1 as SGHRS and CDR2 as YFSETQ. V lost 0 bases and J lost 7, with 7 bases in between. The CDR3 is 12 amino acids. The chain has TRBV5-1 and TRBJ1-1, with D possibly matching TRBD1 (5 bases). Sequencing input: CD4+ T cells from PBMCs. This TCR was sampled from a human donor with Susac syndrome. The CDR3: CASSLGGNEAFF. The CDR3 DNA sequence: TGCGCCAGCAGCTTGGGGGGGAATGAAGCTTTCTTT.